What follows is one TCR beta chain and its context. Per germline, CDR1 KGHSH and CDR2 LQKENI. This CDR3 comprises 14 residues. V lost 3 bases, J lost 0 bases, and 8 bases lay in between. Source study methods: Amplifying reference gene primers gave estimates of nucleated cell counts. Using immunoSEQ multiplex PCR, the repertoire was profiled, and TCRdb retains in-frame clones only, with some absent. V, J and clone size derive from that table, while D and trimming were established from the DNA sequence. The sample lists 170,000 or so clones, more than 75% occurring once. The source of the sample is a study of blood T cell repertoires in COVID-19. Study-level information: The United States, Italy and Spain provided the acute and convalescent COVID-19 samples. Sources were T cells, B-cell-depleted T cells, or PBMCs; the material itself was cDNA or gDNA.

The source is a man aged 35 to 55 with active or convalescent COVID-19. Sequencing was done on a sample of peripheral blood. V is TRBV18 and J is TRBJ1-1, with D unclear. The DNA for the CDR3 is TGTGCCAGCTCACCTGGTTACATGAACACTGAAGCTTTCTTT. Translated: CASSPGYMNTEAFF.